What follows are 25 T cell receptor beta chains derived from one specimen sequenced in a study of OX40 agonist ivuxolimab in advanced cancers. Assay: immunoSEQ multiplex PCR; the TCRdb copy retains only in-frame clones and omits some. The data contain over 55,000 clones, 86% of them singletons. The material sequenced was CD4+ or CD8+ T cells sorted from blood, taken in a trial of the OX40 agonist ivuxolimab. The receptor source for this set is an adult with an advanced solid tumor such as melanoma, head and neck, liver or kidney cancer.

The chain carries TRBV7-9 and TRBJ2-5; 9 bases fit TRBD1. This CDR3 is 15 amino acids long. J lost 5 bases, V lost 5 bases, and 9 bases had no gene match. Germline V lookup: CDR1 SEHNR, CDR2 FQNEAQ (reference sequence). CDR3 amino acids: CASSRGQGLGETQYF. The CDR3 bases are TGTGCCAGCAGCCGGGGACAGGGCTTGGGGGAGACCCAGTACTTC.

Here the CDR3 DNA reads TGCAGCGTTTTAACTAGCAGACACAATGAGCAGTTCTTC. Translation: CSVLTSRHNEQFF. V usage is TRBV29-1 and J usage is TRBJ2-1; D is possibly TRBD2 (6 bases). The V gene lost 5 bases and the J gene lost 5 bases, with 13 bases spanning the gap. Germline lookup yields CDR1 SQVTM and CDR2 ANQGSEA. This CDR3 is 13 amino acids long.

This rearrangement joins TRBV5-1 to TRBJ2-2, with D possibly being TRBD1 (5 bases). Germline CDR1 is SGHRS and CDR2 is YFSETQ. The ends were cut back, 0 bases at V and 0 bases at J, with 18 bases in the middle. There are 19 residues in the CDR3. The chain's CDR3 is CASSLAGVRAGSNTGELFF. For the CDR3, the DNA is TGCGCCAGCAGCTTGGCCGGAGTAAGGGCAGGGTCGAACACCGGGGAGCTGTTTTTT.

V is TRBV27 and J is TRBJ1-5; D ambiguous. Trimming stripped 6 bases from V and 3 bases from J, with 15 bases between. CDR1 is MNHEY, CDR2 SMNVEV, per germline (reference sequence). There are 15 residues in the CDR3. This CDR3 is CASSLNWGNNQPQHF. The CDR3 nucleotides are TGTGCCAGCAGCCTAAACTGGGGAAACAATCAGCCCCAGCATTTT.

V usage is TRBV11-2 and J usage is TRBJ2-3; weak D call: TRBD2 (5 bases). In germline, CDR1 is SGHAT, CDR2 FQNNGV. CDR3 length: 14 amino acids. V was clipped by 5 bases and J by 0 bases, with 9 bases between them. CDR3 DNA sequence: TGTGCCAGCAGCGCGGGCCCTAGCACAGATACGCAGTATTTT. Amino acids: CASSAGPSTDTQYF.

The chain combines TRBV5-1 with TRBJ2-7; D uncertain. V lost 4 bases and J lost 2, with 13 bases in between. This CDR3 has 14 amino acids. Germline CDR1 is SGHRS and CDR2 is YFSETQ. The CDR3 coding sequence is TGCGCCAGCAGCCCGAGGCAGAGCACCTACGAGCAGTACTTC. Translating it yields CASSPRQSTYEQYF.

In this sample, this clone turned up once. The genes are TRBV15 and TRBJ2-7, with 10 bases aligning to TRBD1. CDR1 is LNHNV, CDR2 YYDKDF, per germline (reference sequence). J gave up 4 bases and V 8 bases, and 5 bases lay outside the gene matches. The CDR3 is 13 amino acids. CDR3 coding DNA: TGTGCCACCGGCCGGGACAGGGGATACGAGCAGTACTTC. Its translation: CATGRDRGYEQYF.

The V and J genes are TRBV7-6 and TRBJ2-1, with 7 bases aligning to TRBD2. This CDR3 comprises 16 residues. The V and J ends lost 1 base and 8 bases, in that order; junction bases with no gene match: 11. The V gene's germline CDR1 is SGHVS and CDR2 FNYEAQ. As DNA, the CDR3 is TGTGCCAGCAGCTTAGGGGGGGGGATCCGATCCGATGAGCAGTTCTTC. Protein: CASSLGGGIRSDEQFF.

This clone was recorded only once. The CDR3 DNA sequence: TGTGCCAGCAGCGTAGTAGCGGGGGGGCAGTTGAGCACCGGGGAGCTGTTTTTT. The encoded protein is CASSVVAGGQLSTGELFF. The V gene is TRBV9, the J gene TRBJ2-2; 11 nucleotides line up with TRBD2. Germline assignment: CDR1 SGDLS and CDR2 YYNGEE. The V segment lost 0 bases and the J segment 4 bases; nucleotides outside the gene matches: 8. The length of the CDR3 is 18 residues.

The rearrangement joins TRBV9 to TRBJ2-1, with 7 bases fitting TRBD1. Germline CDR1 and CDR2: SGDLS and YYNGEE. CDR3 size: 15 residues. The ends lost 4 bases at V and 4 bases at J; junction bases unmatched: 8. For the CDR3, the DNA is TGTGCCAGCAGCACAACAGGGGTCCCTTACAATGAGCAGTTCTTC. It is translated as CASSTTGVPYNEQFF.

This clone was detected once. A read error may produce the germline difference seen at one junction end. The CDR3 region is CASGFPTEQYF. The CDR3 bases are TGTGCCAGCGGCTTTCCGACCGAGCAGTACTTC. The chain carries TRBV7-2 and TRBJ2-7; D is uncertain. In germline, CDR1 is SGHTA, CDR2 FQGNSA. This CDR3 region has 11 residues.

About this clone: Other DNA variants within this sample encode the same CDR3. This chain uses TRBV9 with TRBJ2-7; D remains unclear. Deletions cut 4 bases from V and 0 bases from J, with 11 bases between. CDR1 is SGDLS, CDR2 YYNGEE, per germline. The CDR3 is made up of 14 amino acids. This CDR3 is CASSPGLRSYEQYF. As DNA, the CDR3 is TGTGCCAGCAGCCCCGGGCTTCGCTCCTACGAGCAGTACTTC.

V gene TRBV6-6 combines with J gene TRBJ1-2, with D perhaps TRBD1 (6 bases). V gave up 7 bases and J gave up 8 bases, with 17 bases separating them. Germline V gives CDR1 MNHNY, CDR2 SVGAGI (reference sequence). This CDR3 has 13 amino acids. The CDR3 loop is CASNHGEGDGYTF. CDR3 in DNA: TGTGCCAGCAATCACGGGGAGGGGGACGGCTACACCTTC.

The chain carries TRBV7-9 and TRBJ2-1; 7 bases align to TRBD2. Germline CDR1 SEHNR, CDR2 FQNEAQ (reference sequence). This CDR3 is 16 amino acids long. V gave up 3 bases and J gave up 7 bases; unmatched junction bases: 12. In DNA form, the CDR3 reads TGTGCCAGCAGCTTTCCCGGGAGGCCGGGATCAAATGAGCAGTTCTTC. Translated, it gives CASSFPGRPGSNEQFF. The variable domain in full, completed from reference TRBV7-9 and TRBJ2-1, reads DTGVSQNPRHKITKRGQNVTFRCDPISEHNRLYWYRQTLGQGPEFLTYFQNEAQLEKSRLLSDRFSAERPKGSFSTLEIQRTEQGDSAMYLCASSFPGRPGSNEQFFGPGTRLTVL.

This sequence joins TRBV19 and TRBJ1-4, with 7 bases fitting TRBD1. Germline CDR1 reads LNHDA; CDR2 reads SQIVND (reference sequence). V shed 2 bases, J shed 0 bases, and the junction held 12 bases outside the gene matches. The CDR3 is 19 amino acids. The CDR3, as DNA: TGTGCCAGTAGTATAAGCCCCCTGACAGGGACTGCAACTAATGAAAAACTGTTTTTT. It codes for CASSISPLTGTATNEKLFF.

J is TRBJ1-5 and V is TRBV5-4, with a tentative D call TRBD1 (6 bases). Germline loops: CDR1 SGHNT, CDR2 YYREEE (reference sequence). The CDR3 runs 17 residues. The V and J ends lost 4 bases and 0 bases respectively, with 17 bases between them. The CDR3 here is CASSGVGGPYSNQPQHF. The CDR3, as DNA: TGTGCCAGCAGCGGTGTCGGGGGGCCCTATAGCAATCAGCCCCAGCATTTT.

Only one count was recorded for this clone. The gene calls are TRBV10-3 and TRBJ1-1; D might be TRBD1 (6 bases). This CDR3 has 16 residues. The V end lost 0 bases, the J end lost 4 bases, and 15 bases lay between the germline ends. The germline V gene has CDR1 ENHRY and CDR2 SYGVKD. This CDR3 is CAISESPQGTGTEAFF. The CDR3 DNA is TGTGCCATCAGTGAGTCTCCCCAGGGGACTGGCACTGAAGCTTTCTTT.

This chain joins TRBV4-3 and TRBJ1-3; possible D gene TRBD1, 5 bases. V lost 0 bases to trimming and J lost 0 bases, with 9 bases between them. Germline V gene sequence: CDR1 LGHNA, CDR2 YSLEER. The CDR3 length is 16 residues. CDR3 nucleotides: TGCGCCAGCAGCCAAGATCGGGGCAGCTCTGGAAACACCATATATTTT. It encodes CASSQDRGSSGNTIYF.

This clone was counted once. In DNA, the CDR3 is TGCGCCAGCAGCTTGCTGGTCCCATTGAACACTGAAGCTTTCTTT. It is translated as CASSLLVPLNTEAFF. The V call is TRBV5-1, the J call TRBJ1-1, with D uncertain. In germline, CDR1 is SGHRS, CDR2 YFSETQ. V was trimmed by 1 base and J by 0 bases, leaving 10 bases between them. This CDR3 is 15 amino acids long. The whole variable domain, filled in from reference TRBV5-1 and TRBJ1-1, reads KAGVTQTPRYLIKTRGQQVTLSCSPISGHRSVSWYQQTPGQGLQFLFEYFSETQRNKGNFPGRFSGRQFSNSRSEMNVSTLELGDSALYLCASSLLVPLNTEAFFGQGTRLTVV.

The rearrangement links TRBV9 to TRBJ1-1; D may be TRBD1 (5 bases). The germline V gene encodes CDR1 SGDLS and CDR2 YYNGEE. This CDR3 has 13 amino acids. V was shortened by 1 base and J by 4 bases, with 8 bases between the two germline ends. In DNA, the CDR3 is TGTGCCAGCAGCGTAAGCGGGGGCACTGAAGCTTTCTTT. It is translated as CASSVSGGTEAFF. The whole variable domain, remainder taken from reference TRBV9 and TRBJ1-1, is DSGVTQTPKHLITATGQRVTLRCSPRSGDLSVYWYQQSLDQGLQFLIQYYNGEERAKGNILERFSAQQFPDLHSELNLSSLELGDSALYFCASSVSGGTEAFFGQGTRLTVV.

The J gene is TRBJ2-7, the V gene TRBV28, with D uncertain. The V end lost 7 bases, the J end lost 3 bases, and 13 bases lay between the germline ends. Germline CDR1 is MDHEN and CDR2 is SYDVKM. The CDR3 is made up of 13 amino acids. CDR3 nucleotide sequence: TGTGCCAGCATTGGCGCCTTGATCTACGAGCAGTACTTC. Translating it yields CASIGALIYEQYF.

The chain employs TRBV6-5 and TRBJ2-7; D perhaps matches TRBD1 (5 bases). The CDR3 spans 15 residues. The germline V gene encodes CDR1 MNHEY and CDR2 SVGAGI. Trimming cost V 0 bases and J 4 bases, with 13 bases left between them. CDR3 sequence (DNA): TGTGCCAGCAGTTACTCAGGCCAGGGAACATACGAGCAGTACTTC. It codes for CASSYSGQGTYEQYF.

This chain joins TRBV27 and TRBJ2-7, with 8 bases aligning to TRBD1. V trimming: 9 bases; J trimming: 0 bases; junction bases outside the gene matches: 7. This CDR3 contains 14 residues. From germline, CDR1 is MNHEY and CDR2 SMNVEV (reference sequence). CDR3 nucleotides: TGTGCCAGTGCACGGACAGGGAGCTCCTACGAGCAGTACTTC. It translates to CASARTGSSYEQYF.

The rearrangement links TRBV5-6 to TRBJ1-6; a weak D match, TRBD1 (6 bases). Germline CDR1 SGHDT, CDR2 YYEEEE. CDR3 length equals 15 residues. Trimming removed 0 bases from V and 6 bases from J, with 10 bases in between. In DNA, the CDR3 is TGTGCCAGCAGCTTGGCCCAGGGGTCTAATTCACCCCTCCACTTT. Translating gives CASSLAQGSNSPLHF.

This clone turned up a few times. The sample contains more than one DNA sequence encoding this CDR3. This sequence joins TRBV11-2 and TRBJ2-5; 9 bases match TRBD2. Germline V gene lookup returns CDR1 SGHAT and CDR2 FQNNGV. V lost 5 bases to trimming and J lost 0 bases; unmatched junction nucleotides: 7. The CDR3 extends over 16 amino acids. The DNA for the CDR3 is TGTGCCAGCAGCCTGACGAGCGGGGGGCACCAAGAGACCCAGTACTTC. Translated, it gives CASSLTSGGHQETQYF.